The TCR beta chain described here comes from a study of early T cells in non-severe SARS-CoV-2 infection. As part of library construction, unique molecular identifiers were attached to individual cDNA molecules. TCRdb processed the 5' RACE reads anew with MiXCR; each CDR3 protein has one entry. The sample lists nearly 95,000 distinct CDR3 sequences; 16% were seen once. This clonotype was detected many times. Its antigen is as yet unknown. Study-level results: Private and CD4 specificities were missed by VDJdb matching, which favored anti-spike CD8 responses.

V shed 7 bases and J 2 bases; nucleotides not matched to a gene: 3. Germline V CDR1 and CDR2: SNHLY, FYNNEI. This CDR3 has 13 amino acids. The sample was whole blood, taken at baseline. The sequence derives from an adult who was a healthcare worker with PCR-confirmed SARS-CoV-2 infection or an uninfected control (not recorded which). J is TRBJ2-5 and V is TRBV2; TRBD1 agrees at 8 bases. In nucleotides, the CDR3 is TGTGCCAGCAAAAACAGGGGGCAAGAGACCCAGTACTTC. Its translation: CASKNRGQETQYF.